The clone carrying this TCR beta chain was counted a few times. Its antigen is still unknown. The CDR3 totals 17 residues. V was trimmed by 0 bases and J by 0 bases, leaving 15 bases between them. The germline gives CDR1 MGHRA, CDR2 YSYEKL. The data belong to a study of CD8 T cells in ankylosing spondylitis. Whole-study results and caveats: The clones that were linked to disease were reported to be significantly enriched in matched synovial fluid samples from ankylosing spondylitis patients. Characteristic, it appeared, of ankylosing spondylitis blood was a TCR beta motif of fewer than 10 highly homologous variants. Disease-linked clones were CD8+ and relatively rare in peripheral blood.

Quantitative molecular-barcoded 5'-RACE generated the TCR beta libraries. TCRdb re-derived calls from the 5' RACE reads in MiXCR, one entry per CDR3 protein. The data show about 700,000 distinct CDR3 sequences, under 20% seen once. The rearrangement links TRBV4-1 to TRBJ2-7; D possibly uses TRBD1 or TRBD2 (5 bases each). The source of this sequence is a male donor with ankylosing spondylitis. Sequencing was performed on blood, either unsorted or a sorted T cell fraction (not recorded which). CDR3 protein: CASSQDRGEGSSYEQYF. For the CDR3, the DNA is TGCGCCAGCAGCCAAGATAGGGGAGAGGGGAGCTCCTACGAGCAGTACTTC.